This T cell receptor beta chain was sequenced in a study of T-cell memory formation after mild COVID-19. Broader study findings: Memory sampled before infection contained some responding clones, suggesting cross-reactive memory joined.

This CDR3 region has 13 residues. Trimming stripped 2 bases from V and 11 bases from J, with 15 bases between. Germline V gene lookup returns CDR1 SGHTA and CDR2 FQGNSA. One entry per CDR3 protein results from TCRdb running MiXCR on the 5' RACE reads. The sample consists of roughly 320,000 distinct CDR3 sequences, 25% to 30% of them appearing once. This clonotype was observed a handful of times. The target antigen is unknown. The sequenced sample was PBMCs or a T cell subset sorted from them (not recorded which). The chain is built from TRBV7-2 and TRBJ1-1; D ambiguous. The receptor comes from an adult woman who had mild COVID-19 (a few samples of this study predate the infection). Cell type and time point are not known. CDR3 loop: CASSLPVPGFAFF. The CDR3 bases are TGTGCCAGCAGCTTACCGGTACCGGGGTTTGCTTTCTTT.